The sequence of this TCR beta chain was determined in a study of beta chain features in type 1 diabetes. General study points: TCRB CDR3s were moderately but significantly shorter in Type 1 diabetes patients in all four CD4+ subsets. In cDNA sequencing, cells with high TCR expression could be over-represented.

This clone was recorded a few times. Antigen unknown. Since all of the isolated RNA was reverse transcribed, expressed TCRB transcripts were what got sequenced. Assay: immunoSEQ multiplex PCR; the TCRdb copy retains only in-frame clones and omits some. Of about 250,000 clones in the sample, 13% to 15% were seen once. The CDR3 is 16 amino acids. The trim removed 4 bases at V and 1 base at J, leaving 7 bases unmatched. In germline, CDR1 is SGHRS, CDR2 YFSETQ. One heparinised draw of blood, averaging approximately 110 mL, came from each donor. The TCR sequence derives from a woman aged 40 to 50 in good health. Material for sequencing was naive CD4+ T cells from blood. The V gene is TRBV5-1, the J gene TRBJ1-1, with TRBD1 identical over 10 bases. The CDR3 is CASSPGTGVENTEAFF. CDR3 nucleotide sequence: TGCGCCAGCAGCCCAGGGACAGGGGTCGAGAACACTGAAGCTTTCTTT.